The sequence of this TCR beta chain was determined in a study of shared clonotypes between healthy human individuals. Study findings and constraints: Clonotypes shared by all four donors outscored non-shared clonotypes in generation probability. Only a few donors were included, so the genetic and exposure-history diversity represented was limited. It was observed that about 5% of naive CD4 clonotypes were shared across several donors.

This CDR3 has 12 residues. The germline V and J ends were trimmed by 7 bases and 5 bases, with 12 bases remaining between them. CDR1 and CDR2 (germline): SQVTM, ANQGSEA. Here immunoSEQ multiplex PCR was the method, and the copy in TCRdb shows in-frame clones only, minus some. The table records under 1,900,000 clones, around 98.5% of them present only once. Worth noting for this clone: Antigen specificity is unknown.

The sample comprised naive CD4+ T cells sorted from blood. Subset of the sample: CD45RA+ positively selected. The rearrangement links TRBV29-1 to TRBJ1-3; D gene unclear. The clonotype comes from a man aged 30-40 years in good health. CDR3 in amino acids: CSALGVRNTIYF. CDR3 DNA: TGCAGCGCCCTTGGGGTCAGAAACACCATATATTTT.